These T cell receptor beta chains were read from a single sample in a study of T cell responses to AZD1222 COVID-19 vaccine. This table comes from immunoSEQ multiplex PCR, and its TCRdb copy is limited to in-frame clones, with some not included. In the table there are 59,000 or so clones, 80% to 90% of which are singletons. The sample was peripheral blood, taken on day 0 of AZD1222 vaccination. Receptor source: an adult in good health. Both conserved end residues are part of each CDR3. A D gene is named only where the DNA matches it firmly. The listing skips clone size in some rows; elsewhere it reads once, few, many or a size class.

TRBV4-3,NA,NA,TRBJ2-7,CASSQVLLAEQYF,TGCGCCAGCAGCCAAGTACTTCTAGCCGAGCAGTACTTC
TRBV19,once,TRBD1,TRBJ1-5,CASSLQGARGQPQHF,TGTGCCAGTAGCCTACAGGGGGCGCGTGGTCAGCCCCAGCATTTT
TRBV5-1,NA,TRBD1,TRBJ1-2,CASSRDSYGYTF,TGCGCCAGCAGCCGGGACAGCTATGGCTACACCTTC
TRBV2,NA,NA,TRBJ1-4,CASKGSINEKLFF,TGTGCCAGCAAGGGGAGCATTAATGAAAAACTGTTTTTT
TRBV18,NA,TRBD1,TRBJ1-1,CASSPGDSANTEAFF,TGTGCCAGCTCACCAGGGGACAGCGCGAACACTGAAGCTTTCTTT
TRBV2,NA,NA,TRBJ2-4,CASSWAVNIQYF,TGTGCCAGCAGTTGGGCCGTAAACATTCAGTACTTC
TRBV28,NA,TRBD2,TRBJ2-7,CASSPSVGLAGVGAYEQYF,TGTGCCAGCAGCCCCTCTGTGGGACTAGCGGGAGTGGGGGCCTACGAGCAGTACTTC
TRBV6-6,NA,TRBD1,TRBJ1-5,CASSSGTGVENQPQHF,TGTGCCAGCAGCTCCGGGACAGGGGTCGAAAATCAGCCCCAGCATTTT
TRBV9,NA,NA,TRBJ1-6,CASSVGLDNSPLHF,TGTGCCAGCAGCGTAGGCCTCGATAATTCACCCCTCCACTTT
TRBV7-6,NA,TRBD2,TRBJ2-3,CASSHRLAPDTQYF,TGTGCCAGCAGCCACCGACTAGCCCCCGATACGCAGTATTTT
TRBV5-6,NA,TRBD1,TRBJ2-4,CASSPGQGGPRGKNIQYF,TGTGCCAGCAGCCCAGGACAGGGGGGACCTCGAGGCAAAAACATTCAGTACTTC
TRBV30,NA,TRBD1,TRBJ1-5,CATGQGSNQPQHF,TGTGCAACGGGACAGGGAAGCAATCAGCCCCAGCATTTT
TRBV9,once,NA,TRBJ2-5,CASSQQGWETQYF,TGTGCCAGCAGCCAACAGGGCTGGGAGACCCAGTACTTC
TRBV6-5,NA,TRBD1,TRBJ1-2,CASSQGAYGYTF,TGTGCCAGCAGCCAGGGGGCCTATGGCTACACCTTC
TRBV6-1,NA,NA,TRBJ1-6,CASSEEVRTNSPLHF,TGTGCCAGCAGTGAAGAGGTCAGGACTAATTCACCCCTCCACTTT
TRBV6-4,NA,TRBD1,TRBJ1-1,CASSESWTGPVAFF,TGTGCCAGCAGTGAGTCCTGGACAGGGCCGGTAGCTTTCTTT
TRBV2,few,NA,TRBJ2-7,CASSNYEQYF,TGTGCCAGCAGCAATTACGAGCAGTACTTC
TRBV7-9,NA,NA,TRBJ1-5,CASSPGLRGGNQPQHF,TGTGCCAGCAGCCCGGGGCTACGCGGTGGCAATCAGCCCCAGCATTTT
TRBV14,NA,NA,TRBJ1-2,CASSQVQAPNYGYTF,TGTGCCAGCAGCCAAGTACAGGCCCCTAACTATGGCTACACCTTC
TRBV6-6,NA,NA,TRBJ2-7,CAGGTGTWGEQYF,TGTGCCGGCGGGACTGGGACGTGGGGCGAGCAGTACTTC
TRBV6-5,once,NA,TRBJ1-1,CASTSRMNTEAFF,TGTGCCAGCACATCTCGTATGAACACTGAAGCTTTCTTT
TRBV4-2,NA,NA,TRBJ2-1,CASSQRGTYNEQFF,TGTGCCAGCAGCCAACGGGGTACCTACAATGAGCAGTTCTTC